This TCR beta chain is drawn from a study of blood T cell repertoires in COVID-19. Repertoires were generated with immunoSEQ multiplex PCR, while TCRdb's copy carries only in-frame clones and drops some. Among 540,000 or so clones, approximately 88% were seen once, and the ten largest hold around 8%. Sequencing was done on a sample of peripheral blood. The clonotype was recovered from a woman between 50 and 59 years old with COVID-19, enrolled during active disease.

In DNA form, the CDR3 reads TGTGCCAGCAGTACCACCCCTCTGCAGGGAACTAATGAAAAACTGTTTTTT. Translated, it gives CASSTTPLQGTNEKLFF. V gene TRBV28 combines with J gene TRBJ1-4; maybe TRBD1 (5 bases). V lost 5 bases and J lost 1, with 17 bases in between. The CDR3 extends over 17 amino acids. CDR1 is MDHEN, CDR2 SYDVKM, per germline.